This T cell receptor (beta chain) is drawn from a study of shared T cell receptors in the human thymus. The germline gives CDR1 MNHEY, CDR2 SMNVEV (reference sequence). The CDR3 totals 12 residues. Deletions cut 2 bases from V and 12 bases from J, with 10 bases between. Generated by immunoSEQ multiplex PCR, the TCRdb table keeps only in-frame clones and is missing some. The sample has some 660,000 clones, around 87% seen once. The same data also went into a second study, on human thymus T cells.

The gene calls are TRBV27 and TRBJ1-4, with D possibly TRBD1 on 5 matching bases. The clonotype comes from a boy less than two years old with a congenital heart defect. The sample was thymocytes. Here the CDR3 DNA reads TGTGCCAGCAGTTTAGGGGCAGGTCAACTGTTTTTT. It yields the protein CASSLGAGQLFF. The variable domain in full, completed from reference TRBV27 and TRBJ1-4, reads EAQVTQNPRYLITVTGKKLTVTCSQNMNHEYMSWYRQDPGLGLRQIYYSMNVEVTDKGDVPEGYKVSRKEKRNFPLILESPSPNQTSLYFCASSLGAGQLFFGSGTQLSVL.